What follows are 19 T cell receptor beta chains derived from one specimen sequenced in a study of PD-1 blockade in mismatch repair-deficient tumors. Method: immunoSEQ multiplex PCR; TCRdb's copy keeps in-frame clones and lacks some. This sample has some 120,000 clones, with roughly nine tenths found just once. The source was peripheral blood, collected 44 weeks after starting pembrolizumab. The receptors derive from an adult with mismatch repair-deficient cancer.

Notes on this clone: Relative to the germline gene, one junction end is altered; a read error may explain this. The V and J genes are TRBV4-2 and TRBJ2-4; 10 bases are a match to TRBD2. Germline V lookup: CDR1 LGHNA, CDR2 YNFKEQ. CDR3 size: 16 residues. CDR3 sequence (DNA): TGTGCCAGCAGCCAAGATTTAGGAGCGGGAGGGCCGAGGGGTGGCTTC. Translating gives CASSQDLGAGGPRGGF.

CDR3 in DNA: TGTGCCAGCTCACCACCGTCGAGGGAAACTTATGGCTACACCTTC. Its translation: CASSPPSRETYGYTF. V and J are TRBV18 and TRBJ1-2; D is uncertain. Trimming removed 0 bases at V and 5 bases at J, with 13 bases between. CDR1 and CDR2 from the germline V gene are KGHSH and LQKENI. CDR3 length: 15 residues.

The chain couples TRBV27 to TRBJ2-7; 7 bases match TRBD2. With V trimmed by 6 bases and J by 6 bases, 8 bases remained unmatched. This CDR3 is built from 13 residues. Per germline, CDR1 MNHEY and CDR2 SMNVEV (reference sequence). CDR3 in amino acids: CASRSPTSIEQYF. CDR3 DNA sequence: TGTGCCAGCAGATCCCCGACTAGCATCGAGCAGTACTTC.

The chain recombines TRBV28 with TRBJ1-5, with D unresolved. The germline V and J ends were trimmed by 3 bases and 5 bases, with 14 bases remaining between them. CDR3 length: 15 amino acids. Germline CDR1 MDHEN, CDR2 SYDVKM. The chain's CDR3 is CASSLPTNSHQPQHF. Written as DNA, the CDR3 is TGTGCCAGCAGTTTGCCAACTAACAGCCATCAGCCCCAGCATTTT.

This sequence joins TRBV4-2 and TRBJ2-3; 13 bases align to TRBD2. CDR3 length: 17 amino acids. J was trimmed by 2 bases and V by 4 bases; bases with no gene match: 6. The germline V gene has CDR1 LGHNA and CDR2 YNFKEQ. CDR3: CASSLVGTSGNTDTQYF. The CDR3 nucleotides are TGTGCCAGCAGCCTGGTAGGGACTAGCGGGAACACAGATACGCAGTATTTT.

The gene calls are TRBV6-1 and TRBJ1-1; D call uncertain. CDR3 length: 14 residues. V was trimmed by 3 bases and J by 1 base, leaving 9 bases between them. Looked up from germline, CDR1 is MNHNS and CDR2 is SASEGT. The CDR3 DNA reads TGTGCCAGCAGTGACCGCGGGCCGAACACTGAAGCTTTCTTT. Protein: CASSDRGPNTEAFF.

This clone turned up a few times. The J gene is TRBJ2-1, the V gene TRBV12-5; 11 bases are shared with TRBD1. V shed 5 bases and J 6 bases; nucleotides not matched to a gene: 9. This CDR3 comprises 16 residues. In germline, CDR1 is LGHNT, CDR2 FRNRAP. DNA of the CDR3: TGTGCTAGTGGTACTCTTGGGACAGGGGGTAGCAATGAGCAGTTCTTC. It encodes CASGTLGTGGSNEQFF.

The chain employs TRBV7-9 and TRBJ2-7; the match to TRBD2 covers 8 bases. J gave up 1 base and V 5 bases, and 7 bases lay outside the gene matches. Germline V lookup: CDR1 SEHNR, CDR2 FQNEAQ (reference sequence). This CDR3 spans 15 amino acids. CDR3 sequence (DNA): TGTGCCAGCAGCCGAACTAGCGGAGCGTCCTACGAGCAGTACTTC. It translates to CASSRTSGASYEQYF.

This clone has more than one count but fewer than ten. The chain joins TRBV25-1 to TRBJ2-3; D ambiguous. Germline lookup yields CDR1 MGHDK and CDR2 SYGVNS. The V and J ends lost 7 bases and 0 bases respectively, with 8 bases between them. The CDR3 loop spans 13 amino acids. CDR3 bases: TGTGCCAGCACTGAGACTAGCACAGATACGCAGTATTTT. It yields the protein CASTETSTDTQYF. Full variable domain (missing parts from reference TRBV25-1 and TRBJ2-3): EADIYQTPRYLVIGTGKKITLECSQTMGHDKMYWYQQDPGMELHLIHYSYGVNSTEKGDLSSESTVSRIRTEHFPLTLESARPSHTSQYLCASTETSTDTQYFGPGTRLTVL.

The CDR3 DNA sequence: TGCGCCAGCAGCCAAGAGGAACGCCGGCTAGCCAAAAACATTCAGTACTTC. Protein: CASSQEERRLAKNIQYF. The chain couples TRBV4-1 to TRBJ2-4; D not certain. V gave up 0 bases and J gave up 0 bases, with 12 bases separating them. CDR3 length: 17 amino acids. CDR1 and CDR2 (germline): MGHRA, YSYEKL.

The rearrangement links TRBV13 to TRBJ2-1; 7 nucleotides align to TRBD1. This CDR3 contains 12 residues. J lost 8 bases, V lost 6 bases, and 4 bases had no gene match. CDR1 is PRHDT and CDR2 is FYEKMQ in the germline V gene (reference sequence). CDR3 protein: CASRLQGDEQFF. The CDR3 DNA is TGTGCCAGCAGACTTCAGGGGGATGAGCAGTTCTTC.

The chain employs TRBV27 and TRBJ2-1, with TRBD1 identical over 10 bases. Germline V gene data show CDR1 as MNHEY and CDR2 as SMNVEV (reference sequence). J gave up 6 bases and V 4 bases, and 15 bases lay outside the gene matches. The length of the CDR3 is 18 residues. DNA of the CDR3: TGTGCCAGCAGTTCCCCGACTTCGGGACAGGGGAGGGTCAATGAGCAGTTCTTC. Amino acid sequence: CASSSPTSGQGRVNEQFF.

The chain uses TRBV7-9 and TRBJ2-7, with 11 bases lining up with TRBD2. After removal of 8 bases from V and 7 bases from J, the junction contained 10 bases not matched to a gene. CDR3 size: 14 residues. Germline V gene data show CDR1 as SEHNR and CDR2 as FQNEAQ (reference sequence). The chain's CDR3 is CASATSGTSWEQYF. The CDR3 DNA sequence: TGTGCCAGCGCGACTAGCGGGACCTCCTGGGAGCAGTACTTC.

This clone appeared a single time. This chain uses TRBV11-2 with TRBJ2-7, with no clear D. CDR3 length: 17 residues. Germline-derived CDR1 and CDR2 are SGHAT and FQNNGV. Deletions cut 3 bases from V and 4 bases from J, with 22 bases between. CDR3 in amino acids: CASSFSFGPTFTYEQYF. The CDR3 nucleotides are TGTGCCAGCAGCTTTAGTTTCGGCCCCACGTTCACTTACGAGCAGTACTTC. Drawing the rest from reference TRBV11-2 and TRBJ2-7, the complete variable domain is EAGVAQSPRYKIIEKRQSVAFWCNPISGHATLYWYQQILGQGPKLLIQFQNNGVVDDSQLPKDRFSAERLKGVDSTLKIQPAKLEDSAVYLCASSFSFGPTFTYEQYFGPGTRLTVT.

The V gene is TRBV5-1, the J gene TRBJ2-5; D may be TRBD1 (7 bases). The germline V gene encodes CDR1 SGHRS and CDR2 YFSETQ. Trimming pared 1 base from V and 2 bases from J, leaving 12 bases between. This CDR3 has 15 amino acids. For the CDR3, the DNA is TGCGCCAGCAGCTTGAGGGCAGGGGGGCAAGAGACCCAGTACTTC. Its protein is CASSLRAGGQETQYF.

This chain uses TRBV5-6 with TRBJ2-7; D is uncertain. The V gene's germline CDR1 is SGHDT and CDR2 YYEEEE. The CDR3 runs 14 residues. The V gene lost 3 bases and the J gene lost 3 bases, with 13 bases spanning the gap. The CDR3 region has the DNA TGTGCCAGCAGCTCTGCTGACATAGACTACGAGCAGTACTTC. Residues: CASSSADIDYEQYF. The full variable domain, with the rest looked up from reference TRBV5-6 and TRBJ2-7, is DAGVTQSPTHLIKTRGQQVTLRCSPKSGHDTVSWYQQALGQGPQFIFQYYEEEERQRGNFPDRFSGHQFPNYSSELNVNALLLGDSALYLCASSSADIDYEQYFGPGTRLTVT.

The chain uses TRBV7-2 and TRBJ2-2; TRBD2 agrees at 12 bases. The length of the CDR3 is 16 residues. The trim removed 5 bases at V and 4 bases at J, leaving 5 bases unmatched. CDR1 SGHTA and CDR2 FQGNSA come from the germline V gene. CDR3: CASSKATSGGTGELFF. CDR3 nucleotides: TGTGCCAGCAGCAAAGCGACTAGCGGGGGCACCGGGGAGCTGTTTTTT.

The chain recombines TRBV21-1 with TRBJ2-1; TRBD2 was called by the table and not checked on the DNA. TRBV21-1 is a pseudogene locus. This CDR3 has 15 amino acids. As DNA, the CDR3 is TGTGCCAGCAGCAAAGATTCTATTTGCGGCAATGAGCAGTTCTTC. Protein sequence: CASSKDSICGNEQFF.

As DNA, the CDR3 is TGTGCCTGGAGTACACCGAGGGTTGGTCTGAACACTGAAGCTTTCTTT. Amino acid sequence: CAWSTPRVGLNTEAFF. The chain is built from TRBV30 and TRBJ1-1; D gene unclear. In germline, CDR1 is GTSNPN, CDR2 SVGIG (reference sequence). V gave up 2 bases and J gave up 0 bases, with 16 bases separating them. The CDR3 is 16 amino acids. Using reference TRBV30 and TRBJ1-1 for the parts outside the CDR3, the full variable domain is SQTIHQWPATLVQPVGSPLSLECTVEGTSNPNLYWYRQAAGRGLQLLFYSVGIGQISSEVPQNLSASRPQDRQFILSSKKLLLSDSGFYLCAWSTPRVGLNTEAFFGQGTRLTVV.